These T cell receptor beta chains were read from a single sample in a study of shared clonotypes between healthy human individuals. Assay used: immunoSEQ multiplex PCR; TCRdb lists only in-frame clones, some missing. Among 520,000 or so clones listed, about four fifths were seen once. Sequencing was performed on PBMCs. Every receptor here comes from a woman in her thirties or forties in good health. Some clones in this sample may be carry-over from other donors' samples. CDR3s include the opening cysteine and the closing phenylalanine or tryptophan. The D gene is left open where the match is weak. Clone size is given for some rows only: seen once, a few or many times, or a class if the clone is expanded.

clone_size	v_call	d_call	j_call	cdr3_aa	cdr3_nt
few	TRBV10-3	NA	TRBJ2-2	CAIGETGTGELFF	TGTGCCATCGGGGAAACAGGGACCGGGGAGCTGTTTTTT
NA	TRBV2	NA	TRBJ2-7	CASSLETVSYEQYF	TGTGCCAGCTCCCTCGAGACTGTCTCCTACGAGCAGTACTTC
NA	TRBV5-6	TRBD1	TRBJ2-5	CASGASRTGGETQYF	TGTGCCAGCGGGGCTTCCCGGACAGGGGGTGAGACCCAGTACTTC
few	TRBV5-1	NA	TRBJ1-4	CASREGVLTNEKLFF	TGCGCCAGCAGAGAAGGGGTTTTAACTAATGAAAAACTGTTTTTT
NA	TRBV7-9	NA	TRBJ1-2	CASSSLRWGESYGYTF	TGTGCCAGCAGCTCCCTCCGGTGGGGCGAGAGCTATGGCTACACCTTC
NA	TRBV4-3	NA	TRBJ2-1	CASSQDDSYNEQFF	TGCGCCAGCAGCCAAGATGACAGCTACAATGAGCAGTTCTTC
NA	TRBV7-9	TRBD2	TRBJ2-1	CASSLTGGPLNEQFF	TGTGCCAGCAGCTTAACGGGAGGCCCCTTGAATGAGCAGTTCTTC
NA	TRBV10-3	NA	TRBJ1-4	CAISESPPGASNEKLFF	TGTGCCATCAGTGAGTCGCCCCCAGGGGCCTCGAATGAAAAACTGTTTTTT
NA	TRBV5-5	NA	TRBJ2-3	CASSLGRGLAGLRTDTQYF	TGTGCCAGCAGCTTGGGCAGGGGTCTGGCGGGATTACGCACAGATACGCAGTATTTT
NA	TRBV28	TRBD1	TRBJ1-1	CASDRDPNTEAFF	TGTGCCAGCGACAGGGATCCGAACACTGAAGCTTTCTTT
once	TRBV7-2	NA	TRBJ2-3	CASSLVRLSTDTQYF	TGTGCCAGCAGCTTAGTGAGGCTCTCCACAGATACGCAGTATTTT
NA	TRBV7-2	TRBD2	TRBJ2-7	CASSKGLADYEQYF	TGTGCCAGCAGTAAAGGACTAGCGGACTACGAGCAGTACTTC
NA	TRBV7-9	NA	TRBJ2-7	CASSSSGRPYEQYF	TGTGCCAGCAGCTCCTCGGGTCGCCCCTACGAGCAGTACTTC
NA	TRBV19	TRBD1	TRBJ1-2	CASSIFGTAYGYTF	TGTGCCAGTAGTATATTCGGGACAGCGTATGGCTACACCTTC
NA	TRBV7-9	TRBD1	TRBJ1-4	CASSLGQNNEKLFF	TGTGCCAGCAGCCTGGGACAGAATAATGAAAAACTGTTTTTT
NA	TRBV6-1	NA	TRBJ1-1	CASSEGVSEAFF	TGTGCCAGCAGTGAAGGGGTATCTGAAGCTTTCTTT
NA	TRBV7-3	TRBD1	TRBJ2-7	CASSPRQGHSYEQYF	TGTGCCAGCAGCCCCAGACAGGGGCACTCCTACGAGCAGTACTTC
NA	TRBV6-4	TRBD1	TRBJ1-2	CASSDSSGGGYGYTF	TGTGCCAGCAGTGACTCGTCAGGGGGTGGCTACGGCTACACCTTC
NA	TRBV29-1	TRBD2	TRBJ2-7	CSVAGTSGSFPHEQYF	TGCAGCGTCGCAGGGACTAGCGGGAGCTTCCCCCACGAGCAGTACTTC
NA	TRBV10-3	NA	TRBJ2-1	CAISEREPSYNEQFF	TGTGCCATCAGTGAGCGGGAGCCCTCCTACAATGAGCAGTTCTTC
few	TRBV5-8	NA	TRBJ1-4	CASSMGRLGPEKLFF	TGTGCCAGCAGCATGGGACGACTGGGGCCAGAAAAACTGTTTTTT
NA	TRBV19	NA	TRBJ1-2	CASSEARDTSYGYTF	TGTGCCAGTAGTGAGGCCCGGGACACCAGCTATGGCTACACCTTC
NA	TRBV27	NA	TRBJ1-4	CASSLSPRATNEKLFF	TGTGCCAGCAGTTTATCCCCCAGGGCAACTAATGAAAAACTGTTTTTT
NA	TRBV5-1	TRBD2	TRBJ2-2	CASSLRTRDAGELFF	TGCGCCAGCAGCTTGAGGACTAGGGACGCCGGGGAGCTGTTTTTT
few	TRBV4-1	NA	TRBJ2-1	CASSQASVGNEQFF	TGCGCCAGCAGCCAGGCTAGCGTAGGGAATGAGCAGTTCTTC
NA	TRBV12-5	NA	TRBJ2-2	CASGSTIRSGELFF	TGTGCTAGTGGTTCAACAATTAGAAGCGGGGAGCTGTTTTTT
NA	TRBV19	NA	TRBJ2-7	CASSVTGTLSYEQYF	TGTGCCAGTAGTGTGACAGGCACCCTCTCCTACGAGCAGTACTTC
NA	TRBV9	TRBD2	TRBJ2-1	CASSGSGMFDEQFF	TGTGCCAGCAGCGGCAGCGGGATGTTCGATGAGCAGTTCTTC
NA	TRBV29-1	TRBD1	TRBJ2-7	CSVLGTGSSYEQYF	TGCAGCGTCCTCGGGACAGGGAGCTCCTACGAGCAGTACTTC
NA	TRBV19	TRBD2	TRBJ2-1	CASSFTTSGPYNEQFF	TGTGCCAGTAGTTTCACGACTAGCGGGCCCTACAATGAGCAGTTCTTC
NA	TRBV7-3	NA	TRBJ2-1	CASRADREGNNEQFF	TGTGCCAGTCGGGCCGACAGGGAGGGAAACAATGAGCAGTTCTTC
once	TRBV27	TRBD1	TRBJ2-7	CASSETTGKYEQYF	TGTGCCAGCAGCGAAACGACAGGGAAATACGAGCAGTACTTC
NA	TRBV27	TRBD2	TRBJ2-7	CASSPSWAGGYFYEQYF	TGTGCCAGCAGTCCGTCTTGGGCGGGAGGGTATTTCTACGAGCAGTACTTC
few	TRBV19	NA	TRBJ2-5	CASSTGNGPETQYF	TGTGCCAGTAGTACAGGAAACGGGCCAGAGACCCAGTACTTC
NA	TRBV18	NA	TRBJ1-2	CASSPPGRGYGYTF	TGTGCCAGCTCACCACCGGGACGGGGCTATGGCTACACCTTC
once	TRBV4-1	TRBD2	TRBJ2-1	CASSQGSSGSINEQFF	TGCGCCAGCAGCCAAGGGTCTAGCGGGAGCATAAATGAGCAGTTCTTC
once	TRBV7-6	NA	TRBJ2-7	CASSLGWGPGQSYEQYF	TGTGCCAGCAGCTTAGGTTGGGGGCCAGGCCAGTCCTACGAGCAGTACTTC
NA	TRBV7-9	TRBD1	TRBJ1-1	CASSLTGQGVLYTEAFF	TGTGCCAGCAGCTTAACCGGACAGGGAGTTTTGTACACTGAAGCTTTCTTT
NA	TRBV15	TRBD2	TRBJ2-1	CATSRDTSSGRAGEQFF	TGTGCCACCAGCAGAGATACGTCTAGCGGGAGGGCCGGGGAGCAGTTCTTC
NA	TRBV11-1	TRBD1	TRBJ1-1	CASSPTGVAFF	TGTGCCAGCAGCCCGACAGGGGTAGCTTTCTTT
NA	TRBV5-4	TRBD1	TRBJ2-5	CASSTRQGEETQYF	TGTGCCAGCAGCACTCGACAGGGGGAAGAGACCCAGTACTTC
NA	TRBV5-1	NA	TRBJ2-5	CASSPEGAGETQYF	TGCGCCAGCAGCCCCGAAGGGGCGGGAGAGACCCAGTACTTC
NA	TRBV29-1	TRBD2	TRBJ2-1	CSLWTSGSNEQFF	TGCAGCCTCTGGACTAGCGGGAGTAATGAGCAGTTCTTC
NA	TRBV7-2	TRBD2	TRBJ2-1	CASSLRILAGREQFF	TGTGCCAGCAGCTTAAGAATACTAGCGGGAAGGGAGCAGTTCTTC
NA	TRBV19	TRBD1	TRBJ1-5	CASSGTGGGQPQHF	TGTGCCAGTAGTGGGACAGGGGGTGGTCAGCCCCAGCATTTT
once	TRBV5-1	TRBD2	TRBJ2-1	CASSLVLTSGNYNEQFF	TGCGCCAGCAGCTTGGTCCTGACTAGCGGAAACTACAATGAGCAGTTCTTC
NA	TRBV5-1	TRBD2	TRBJ2-5	CASSTGLRGAGETQYF	TGCGCCAGCAGTACGGGACTAAGAGGTGCTGGGGAGACCCAGTACTTC
few	TRBV30	NA	TRBJ1-1	CAWSVAGDTEAFF	TGTGCCTGGAGTGTGGCAGGGGACACTGAAGCTTTCTTT
NA	TRBV7-9	NA	TRBJ2-2	CASSLEINTGELFF	TGTGCCAGCAGCTTAGAGATCAACACCGGGGAGCTGTTTTTT
NA	TRBV7-9	TRBD2	TRBJ2-1	CASSPRSSGRASSYNEQFF	TGTGCCAGCAGCCCCCGGAGTAGCGGGAGGGCCAGCTCCTACAATGAGCAGTTCTTC
many	TRBV14	TRBD2	TRBJ2-7	CASSQGPGGSYEQYF	TGTGCCAGCAGCCAAGGTCCGGGAGGCAGCTACGAGCAGTACTTC
NA	TRBV7-6	TRBD2	TRBJ2-1	CASSLAVAGVHEQFF	TGTGCCAGCAGCTTAGCTGTAGCGGGAGTGCATGAGCAGTTCTTC
NA	TRBV6-5	TRBD1	TRBJ1-3	CASRDRTGRDTIYF	TGTGCCAGCAGAGACAGGACAGGGAGGGACACCATATATTTT
NA	TRBV19	TRBD1	TRBJ2-2	CASSNRGGDRGFTGELFF	TGTGCCAGTAGTAATAGGGGAGGGGACAGGGGTTTCACCGGGGAGCTGTTTTTT
NA	TRBV7-8	NA	TRBJ1-5	CASSLEPGEHQPQHF	TGTGCCAGCAGCTTAGAGCCAGGGGAACACCAGCCCCAGCATTTT
once	TRBV27	TRBD1	TRBJ1-6	CASSPHRGSSYNSPLHF	TGTGCCAGCAGTCCTCACAGGGGGAGCTCCTATAATTCACCCCTCCACTTT